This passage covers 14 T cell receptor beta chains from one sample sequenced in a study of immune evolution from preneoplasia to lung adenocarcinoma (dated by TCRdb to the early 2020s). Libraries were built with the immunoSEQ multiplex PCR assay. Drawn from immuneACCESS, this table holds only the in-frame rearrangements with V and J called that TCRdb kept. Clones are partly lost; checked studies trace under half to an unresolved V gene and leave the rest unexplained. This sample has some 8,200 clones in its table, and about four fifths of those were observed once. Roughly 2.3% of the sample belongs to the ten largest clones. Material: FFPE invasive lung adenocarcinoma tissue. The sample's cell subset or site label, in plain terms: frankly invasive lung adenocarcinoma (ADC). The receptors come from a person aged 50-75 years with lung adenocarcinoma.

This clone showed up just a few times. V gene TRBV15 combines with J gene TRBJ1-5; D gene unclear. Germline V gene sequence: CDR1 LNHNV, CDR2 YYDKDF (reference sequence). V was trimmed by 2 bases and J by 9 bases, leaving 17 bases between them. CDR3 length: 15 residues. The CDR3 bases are TGTGCCACCAGCAGAAAAACACAGTCCCCGGGGCCCCAGCATTTT. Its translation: CATSRKTQSPGPQHF.

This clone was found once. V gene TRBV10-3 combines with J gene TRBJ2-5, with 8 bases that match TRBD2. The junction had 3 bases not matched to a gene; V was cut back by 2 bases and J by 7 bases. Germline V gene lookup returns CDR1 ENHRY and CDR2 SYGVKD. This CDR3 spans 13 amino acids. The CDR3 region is CAISEGGRLTQYF. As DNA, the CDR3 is TGTGCCATCAGTGAGGGCGGGAGGTTGACCCAGTACTTC.

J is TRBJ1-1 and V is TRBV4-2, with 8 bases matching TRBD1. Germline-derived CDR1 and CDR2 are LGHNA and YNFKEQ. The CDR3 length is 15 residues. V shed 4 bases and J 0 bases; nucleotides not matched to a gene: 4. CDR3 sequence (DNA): TGTGCCAGCAGCCTCCAGGGGGCTCTGAACACTGAAGCTTTCTTT. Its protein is CASSLQGALNTEAFF.

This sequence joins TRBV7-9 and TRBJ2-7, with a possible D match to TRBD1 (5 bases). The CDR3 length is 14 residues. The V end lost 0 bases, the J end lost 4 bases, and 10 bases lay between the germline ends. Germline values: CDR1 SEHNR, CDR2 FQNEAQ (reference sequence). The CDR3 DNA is TGTGCCAGCAGCTTAGCAGGGAAGGGGTACGAGCAGTACTTC. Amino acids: CASSLAGKGYEQYF.

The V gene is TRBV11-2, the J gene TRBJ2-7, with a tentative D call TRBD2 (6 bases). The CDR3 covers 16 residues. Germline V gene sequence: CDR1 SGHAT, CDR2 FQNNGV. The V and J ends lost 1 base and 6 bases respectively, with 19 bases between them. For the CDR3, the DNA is TGTGCCAGCAGCTTAGTGGGTATCGCGGGACTTCTCGAGCAGTACTTC. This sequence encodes CASSLVGIAGLLEQYF.

CDR3 bases: TGTGCCAGCAGTGAAGGTGAAGGGACGGGTGAAAAACTGTTTTTT. This translates into CASSEGEGTGEKLFF. This rearrangement joins TRBV2 to TRBJ1-4; D is perhaps TRBD1 (5 bases). Trimming took 1 base from V and 7 from J, leaving 13 bases between them. Germline V CDR1 and CDR2: SNHLY, FYNNEI. The CDR3 contains 15 residues.

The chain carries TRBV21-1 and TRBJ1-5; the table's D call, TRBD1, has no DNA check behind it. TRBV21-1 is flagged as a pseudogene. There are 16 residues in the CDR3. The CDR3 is CASSEKDRWCNQPQHF. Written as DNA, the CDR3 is TGTGCCAGCAGTGAAAAAGACAGGTGGTGCAATCAGCCCCAGCATTTT.

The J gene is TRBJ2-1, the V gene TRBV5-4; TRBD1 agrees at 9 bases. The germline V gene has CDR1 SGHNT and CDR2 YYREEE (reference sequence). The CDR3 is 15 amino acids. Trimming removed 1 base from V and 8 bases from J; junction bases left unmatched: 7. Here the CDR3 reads CASSLTTGGRYEQFF. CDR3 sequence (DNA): TGTGCCAGCAGCTTGACAACAGGGGGCCGGTATGAGCAGTTCTTC.

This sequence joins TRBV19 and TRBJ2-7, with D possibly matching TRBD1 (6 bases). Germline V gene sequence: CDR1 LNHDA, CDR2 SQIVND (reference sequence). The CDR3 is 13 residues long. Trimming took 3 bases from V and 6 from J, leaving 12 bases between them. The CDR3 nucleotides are TGTGCCAGTAGTATTACAGGGAGACCCGAGCAGTACTTC. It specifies CASSITGRPEQYF.

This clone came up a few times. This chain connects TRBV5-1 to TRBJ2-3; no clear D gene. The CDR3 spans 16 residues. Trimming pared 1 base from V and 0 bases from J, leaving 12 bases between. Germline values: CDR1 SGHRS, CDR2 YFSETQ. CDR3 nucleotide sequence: TGCGCCAGCAGCTTGCGTTCGGTGACTAGCACAGATACGCAGTATTTT. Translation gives CASSLRSVTSTDTQYF.

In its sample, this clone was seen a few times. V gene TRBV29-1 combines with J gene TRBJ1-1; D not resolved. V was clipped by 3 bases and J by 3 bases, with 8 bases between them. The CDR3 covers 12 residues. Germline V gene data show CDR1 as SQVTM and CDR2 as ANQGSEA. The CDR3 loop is CSVDRRDTEAFF. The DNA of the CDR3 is TGCAGCGTTGATCGGAGGGACACTGAAGCTTTCTTT.

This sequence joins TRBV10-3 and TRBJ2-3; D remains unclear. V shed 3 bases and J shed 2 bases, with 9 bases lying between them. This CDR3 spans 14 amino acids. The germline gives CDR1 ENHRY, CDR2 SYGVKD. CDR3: CAISDGGPTDTQYF. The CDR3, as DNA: TGTGCCATCAGTGACGGTGGGCCCACAGATACGCAGTATTTT.

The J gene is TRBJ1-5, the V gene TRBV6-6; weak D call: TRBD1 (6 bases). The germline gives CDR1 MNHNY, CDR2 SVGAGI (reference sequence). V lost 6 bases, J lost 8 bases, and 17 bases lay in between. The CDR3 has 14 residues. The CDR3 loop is CASRPGQFGEPQHF. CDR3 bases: TGTGCCAGCAGACCTGGACAGTTCGGGGAGCCCCAGCATTTT.

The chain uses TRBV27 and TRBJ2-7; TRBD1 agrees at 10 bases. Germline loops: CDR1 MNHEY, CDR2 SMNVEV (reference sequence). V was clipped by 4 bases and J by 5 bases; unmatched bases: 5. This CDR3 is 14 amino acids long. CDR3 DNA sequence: TGTGCCAGCAGTTACCGGGACAGGGGCCACGAGCAGTACTTC. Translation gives CASSYRDRGHEQYF.